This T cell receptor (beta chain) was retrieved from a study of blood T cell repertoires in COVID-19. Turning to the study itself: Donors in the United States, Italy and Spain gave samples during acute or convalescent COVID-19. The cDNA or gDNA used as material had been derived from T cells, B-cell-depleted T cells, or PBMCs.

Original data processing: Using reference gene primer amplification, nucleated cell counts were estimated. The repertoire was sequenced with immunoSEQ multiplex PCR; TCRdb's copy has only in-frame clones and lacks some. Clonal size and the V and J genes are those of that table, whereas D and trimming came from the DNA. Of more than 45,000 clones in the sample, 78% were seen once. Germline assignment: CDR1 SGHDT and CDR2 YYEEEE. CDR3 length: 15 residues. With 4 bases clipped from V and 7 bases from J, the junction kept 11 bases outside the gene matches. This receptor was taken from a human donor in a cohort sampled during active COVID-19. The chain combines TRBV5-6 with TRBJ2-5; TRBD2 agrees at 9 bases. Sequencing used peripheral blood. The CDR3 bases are TGTGCCAGCAGCCCCGATGCGGGAGGGGTTTTGACCCAGTACTTC. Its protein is CASSPDAGGVLTQYF.